The following is a TCR beta chain sequence with its context. Its antigen is as yet unknown. Each 10 ml fresh peripheral blood draw supplied the PBMCs. The V segment lost 1 base and the J segment 6 bases; nucleotides outside the gene matches: 10. The CDR3 sequence is 17 residues long. Germline values: CDR1 SGHAT, CDR2 FQNNGV. These data originate in a study of T cells in Graves' hyperthyroidism and ophthalmopathy. Researchers took RNA transcripts and amplified the TCR beta CDR3 regions from them. A first-round RT-PCR of the TCR CDR3 used the HTBI primer set. TCRdb passed the multiplex PCR reads through MiXCR, listing each CDR3 protein once. The sample carries roughly 350,000 distinct CDR3 sequences, 11% to 15% recorded once. Findings and caveats of the study: Most expanded thyroid clonotypes above 0.001 recurred in blood.

Sequencing input: blood. The source is a woman in her 30s with Graves' hyperthyroidism. The chain uses TRBV11-2 and TRBJ2-1, with TRBD2 identical over 9 bases. The DNA of the CDR3 is TGTGCCAGCAGCTTAGGTTGGGATTGGCGGGGGGGCAATGAGCAGTTCTTC. This sequence encodes CASSLGWDWRGGNEQFF.